The T cell receptor beta chain under discussion was sequenced for a study of radiotherapy plus CTLA-4 blockade in lung cancer. Study-level background: Objective responses were seen in roughly 20% of patients, disease control in more than 30%. Whole-study results and caveats: Response was reportedly best predicted by early blood T cell clone dynamics, with interferon-beta.

Measured with immunoSEQ multiplex PCR; TCRdb has only the in-frame clones, and not every one. Of roughly 35,000 clones listed, 60% to 85% are singletons. A remark on this clone: Antigen: not known.

Germline loops: CDR1 SGHVS, CDR2 FNYEAQ. Trimming removed 2 bases at V and 3 bases at J, with 8 bases between. The CDR3 runs to 14 residues. Sequenced here: peripheral blood, sampled from a patient treated with radiotherapy plus ipilimumab. This TCR derives from a human donor with non-small cell lung cancer that progressed on radiotherapy plus ipilimumab. This chain links TRBV7-6 with TRBJ1-3; D gene uncertain. The CDR3 region is CASSLRGSGNTIYF. CDR3 nucleotide sequence: TGTGCCAGCAGCTTAAGAGGTAGTGGAAACACCATATATTTT.